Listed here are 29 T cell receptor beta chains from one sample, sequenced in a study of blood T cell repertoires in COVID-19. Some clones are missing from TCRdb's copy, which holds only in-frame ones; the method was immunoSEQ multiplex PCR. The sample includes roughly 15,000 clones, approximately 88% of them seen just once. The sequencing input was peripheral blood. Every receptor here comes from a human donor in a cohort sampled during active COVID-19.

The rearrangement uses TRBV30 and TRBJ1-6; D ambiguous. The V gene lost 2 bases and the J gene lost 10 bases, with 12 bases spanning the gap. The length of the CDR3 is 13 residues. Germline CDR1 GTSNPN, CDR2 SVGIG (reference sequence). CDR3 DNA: TGTGCCTGGAGTTTTGGAGGAGGGTCACCCCTCCACTTT. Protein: CAWSFGGGSPLHF.

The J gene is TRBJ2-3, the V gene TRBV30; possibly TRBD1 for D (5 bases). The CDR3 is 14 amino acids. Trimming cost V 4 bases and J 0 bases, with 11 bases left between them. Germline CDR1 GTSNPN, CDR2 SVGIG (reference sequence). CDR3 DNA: TGTGCCTGGACCGCAGGGTTAAGCACAGATACGCAGTATTTT. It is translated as CAWTAGLSTDTQYF.

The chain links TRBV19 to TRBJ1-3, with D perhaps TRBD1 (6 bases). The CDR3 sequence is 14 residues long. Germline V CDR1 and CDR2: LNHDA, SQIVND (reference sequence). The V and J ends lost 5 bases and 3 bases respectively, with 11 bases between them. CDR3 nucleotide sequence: TGTGCCAGTAGTGTGACAGGACTTGGAAACACCATATATTTT. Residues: CASSVTGLGNTIYF.

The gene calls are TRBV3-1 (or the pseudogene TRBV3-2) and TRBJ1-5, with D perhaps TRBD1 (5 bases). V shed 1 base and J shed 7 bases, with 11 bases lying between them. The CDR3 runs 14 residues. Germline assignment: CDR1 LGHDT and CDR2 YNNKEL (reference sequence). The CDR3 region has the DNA TGTGCCAGCAGCCAAGCCGGGGGAGGGCAGCCCCAGCATTTT. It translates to CASSQAGGGQPQHF.

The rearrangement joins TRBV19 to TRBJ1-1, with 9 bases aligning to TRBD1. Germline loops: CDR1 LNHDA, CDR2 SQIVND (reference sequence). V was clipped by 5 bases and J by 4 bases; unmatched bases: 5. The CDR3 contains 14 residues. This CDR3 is CASSGGQGFTEAFF. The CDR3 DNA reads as TGTGCCAGTAGTGGGGGACAGGGATTCACTGAAGCTTTCTTT.

Written as DNA, the CDR3 is TGTGCCAGTAGTATAAGTAGCCTCCCCGGAGATACGCAGTATTTT. Translating gives CASSISSLPGDTQYF. The chain links TRBV19 to TRBJ2-3; D is unresolved. The germline V gene has CDR1 LNHDA and CDR2 SQIVND (reference sequence). The V end was cut by 2 bases, the J end by 5 bases, with 14 bases between. The CDR3 covers 15 residues.

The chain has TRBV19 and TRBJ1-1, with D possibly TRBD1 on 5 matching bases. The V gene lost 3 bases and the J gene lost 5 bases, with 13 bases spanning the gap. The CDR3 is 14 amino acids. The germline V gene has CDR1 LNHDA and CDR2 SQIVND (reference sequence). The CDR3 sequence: CASSMTGEVTEAFF. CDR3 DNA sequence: TGTGCCAGTAGTATGACGGGGGAAGTAACTGAAGCTTTCTTT.

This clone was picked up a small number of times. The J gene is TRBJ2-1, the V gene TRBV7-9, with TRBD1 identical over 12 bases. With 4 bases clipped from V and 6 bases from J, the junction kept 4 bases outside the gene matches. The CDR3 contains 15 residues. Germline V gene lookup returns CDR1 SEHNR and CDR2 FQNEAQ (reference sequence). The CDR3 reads CASSWGQGAGNEQFF. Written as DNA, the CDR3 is TGTGCCAGCAGCTGGGGACAGGGGGCTGGCAATGAGCAGTTCTTC.

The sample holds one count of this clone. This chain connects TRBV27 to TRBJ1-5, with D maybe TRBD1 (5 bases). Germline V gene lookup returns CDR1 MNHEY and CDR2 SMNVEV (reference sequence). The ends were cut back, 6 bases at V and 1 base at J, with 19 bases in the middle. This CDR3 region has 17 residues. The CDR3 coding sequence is TGTGCCAGCAGCCCCTTTGGGGGACTCACGAGCAATCAGCCCCAGCATTTT. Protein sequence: CASSPFGGLTSNQPQHF.

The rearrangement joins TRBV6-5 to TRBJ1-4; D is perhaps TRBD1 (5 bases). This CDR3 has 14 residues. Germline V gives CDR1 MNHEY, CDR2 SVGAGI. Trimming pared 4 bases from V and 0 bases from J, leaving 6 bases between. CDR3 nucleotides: TGTGCCAGCAGTTTGACAGCAACTAATGAAAAACTGTTTTTT. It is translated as CASSLTATNEKLFF.

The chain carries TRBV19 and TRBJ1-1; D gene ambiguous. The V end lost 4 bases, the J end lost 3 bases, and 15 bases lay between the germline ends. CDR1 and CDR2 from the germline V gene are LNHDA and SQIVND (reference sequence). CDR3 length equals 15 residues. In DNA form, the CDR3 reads TGTGCCAGTAGTAGGCTCCAGGAACATGACACTGAAGCTTTCTTT. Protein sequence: CASSRLQEHDTEAFF.

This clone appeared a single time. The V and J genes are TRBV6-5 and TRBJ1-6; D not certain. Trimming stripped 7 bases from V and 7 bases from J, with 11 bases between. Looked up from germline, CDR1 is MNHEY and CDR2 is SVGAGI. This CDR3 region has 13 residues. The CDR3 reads CASTPPANSPLHF. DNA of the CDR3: TGTGCCAGCACCCCGCCAGCGAATTCACCCCTCCACTTT.

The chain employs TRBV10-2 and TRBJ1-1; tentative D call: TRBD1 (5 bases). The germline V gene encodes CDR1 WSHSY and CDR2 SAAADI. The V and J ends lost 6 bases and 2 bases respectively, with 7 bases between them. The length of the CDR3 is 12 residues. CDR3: CASSRVNTEAFF. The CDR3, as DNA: TGCGCCAGCAGCAGGGTTAACACTGAAGCTTTCTTT.

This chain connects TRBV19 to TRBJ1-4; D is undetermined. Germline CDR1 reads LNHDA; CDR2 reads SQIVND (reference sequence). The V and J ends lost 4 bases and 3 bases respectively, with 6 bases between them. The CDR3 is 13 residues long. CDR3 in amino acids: CASSTSPNEKLFF. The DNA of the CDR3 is TGTGCCAGTAGTACTAGTCCTAATGAAAAACTGTTTTTT.

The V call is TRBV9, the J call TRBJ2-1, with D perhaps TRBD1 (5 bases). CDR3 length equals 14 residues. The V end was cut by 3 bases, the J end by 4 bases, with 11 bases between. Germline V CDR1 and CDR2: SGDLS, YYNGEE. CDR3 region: CASSGGPEYNEQFF. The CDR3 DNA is TGTGCCAGCAGCGGGGGCCCGGAGTACAATGAGCAGTTCTTC.

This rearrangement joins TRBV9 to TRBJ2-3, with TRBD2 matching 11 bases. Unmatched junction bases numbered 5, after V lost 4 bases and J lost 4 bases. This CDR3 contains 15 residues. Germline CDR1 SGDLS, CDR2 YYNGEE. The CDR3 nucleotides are TGTGCCAGCAGCCCCCTTAGCGGGGGGGCAGATACGCAGTATTTT. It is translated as CASSPLSGGADTQYF.

This chain's CDR3 is CASSLDRGGKLFF. In DNA form, the CDR3 reads TGTGCCAGCAGCCTGGACAGGGGAGGTAAACTGTTTTTT. The J gene is TRBJ1-4, the V gene TRBV12-3 or TRBV12-4; TRBD1 aligns across 9 bases. This CDR3 contains 13 residues. J lost 11 bases, V lost 6 bases, and 7 bases had no gene match.

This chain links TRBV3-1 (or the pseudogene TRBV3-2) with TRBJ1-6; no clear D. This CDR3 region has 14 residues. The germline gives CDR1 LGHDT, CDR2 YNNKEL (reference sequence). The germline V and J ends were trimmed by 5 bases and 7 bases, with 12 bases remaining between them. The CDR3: CASSIQQENSPLHF. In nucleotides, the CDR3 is TGTGCCAGCAGCATACAGCAGGAAAATTCACCCCTCCACTTT.

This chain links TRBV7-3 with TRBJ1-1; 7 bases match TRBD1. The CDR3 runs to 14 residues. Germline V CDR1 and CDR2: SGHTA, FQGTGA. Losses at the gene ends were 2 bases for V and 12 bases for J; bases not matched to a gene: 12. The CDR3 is CASSLDPAGGKTFF. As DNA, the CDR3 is TGTGCCAGCAGCTTAGATCCGGCAGGGGGTAAAACTTTCTTT.

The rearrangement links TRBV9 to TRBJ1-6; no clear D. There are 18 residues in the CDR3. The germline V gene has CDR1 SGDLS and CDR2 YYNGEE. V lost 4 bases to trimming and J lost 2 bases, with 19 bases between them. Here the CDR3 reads CASSPAVERRTYNSPLHF. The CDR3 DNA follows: TGTGCCAGCAGCCCCGCGGTAGAACGCCGGACCTATAATTCACCCCTCCACTTT.

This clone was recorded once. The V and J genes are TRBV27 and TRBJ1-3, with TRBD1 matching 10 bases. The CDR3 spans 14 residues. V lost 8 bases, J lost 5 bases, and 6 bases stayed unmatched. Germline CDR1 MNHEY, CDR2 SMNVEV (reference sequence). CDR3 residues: CASWGTGDRNTIYF. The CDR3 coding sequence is TGTGCCAGCTGGGGGACAGGGGATCGAAACACCATATATTTT.

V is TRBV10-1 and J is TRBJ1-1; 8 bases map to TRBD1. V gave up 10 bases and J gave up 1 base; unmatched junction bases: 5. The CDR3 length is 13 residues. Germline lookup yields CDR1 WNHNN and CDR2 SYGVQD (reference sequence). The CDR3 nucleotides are TGCGCCACCCCGGACAGGGAGAACACTGAAGCTTTCTTT. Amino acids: CATPDRENTEAFF.

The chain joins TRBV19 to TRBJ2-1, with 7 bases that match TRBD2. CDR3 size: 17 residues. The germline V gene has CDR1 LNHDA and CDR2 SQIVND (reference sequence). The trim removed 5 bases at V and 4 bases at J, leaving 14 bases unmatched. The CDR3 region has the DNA TGTGCCAGTAGTCTTAAGCTTGGCCTAGCGGCTTACAATGAGCAGTTCTTC. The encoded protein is CASSLKLGLAAYNEQFF.

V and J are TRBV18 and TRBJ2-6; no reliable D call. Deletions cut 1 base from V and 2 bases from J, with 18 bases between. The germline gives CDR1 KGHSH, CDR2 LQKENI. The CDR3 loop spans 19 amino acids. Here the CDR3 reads CASSPRTANSIPGANVLTF. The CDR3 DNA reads TGTGCCAGCTCACCACGCACTGCAAACTCCATCCCTGGGGCCAACGTCCTGACTTTC.

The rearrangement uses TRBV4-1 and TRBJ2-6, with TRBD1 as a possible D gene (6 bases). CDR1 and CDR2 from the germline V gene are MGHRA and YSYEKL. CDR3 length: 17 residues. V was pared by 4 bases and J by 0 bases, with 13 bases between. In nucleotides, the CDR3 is TGCGCCAGCAGCCCAAGAACAGGGAGCTCTGGGGCCAACGTCCTGACTTTC. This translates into CASSPRTGSSGANVLTF.

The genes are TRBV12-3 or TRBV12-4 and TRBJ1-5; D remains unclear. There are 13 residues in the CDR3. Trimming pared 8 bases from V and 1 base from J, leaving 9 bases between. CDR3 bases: TGTGCCAGCCGCGGAGCCAGCAATCAGCCCCAGCATTTT. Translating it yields CASRGASNQPQHF.

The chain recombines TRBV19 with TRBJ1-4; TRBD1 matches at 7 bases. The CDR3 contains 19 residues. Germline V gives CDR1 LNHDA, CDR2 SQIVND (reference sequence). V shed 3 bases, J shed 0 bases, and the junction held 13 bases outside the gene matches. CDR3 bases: TGTGCCAGTAGTATGCGCGGCAGGGGGTGGACCACAACTAATGAAAAACTGTTTTTT. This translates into CASSMRGRGWTTTNEKLFF.

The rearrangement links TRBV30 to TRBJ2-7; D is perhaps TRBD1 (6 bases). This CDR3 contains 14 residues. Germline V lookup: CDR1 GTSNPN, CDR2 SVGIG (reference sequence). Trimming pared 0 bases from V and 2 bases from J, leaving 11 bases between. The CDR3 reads CAWSVEAGAYEQYF. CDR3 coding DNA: TGTGCCTGGAGTGTCGAGGCAGGGGCCTACGAGCAGTACTTC.

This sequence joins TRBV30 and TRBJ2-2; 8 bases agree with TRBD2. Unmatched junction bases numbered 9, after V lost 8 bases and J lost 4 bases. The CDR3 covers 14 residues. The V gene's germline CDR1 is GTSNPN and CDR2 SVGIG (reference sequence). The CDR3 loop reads CAREGGLSTGELFF. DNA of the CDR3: TGTGCCCGGGAGGGGGGGCTTTCCACCGGGGAGCTGTTTTTT.